The 15 T cell receptor beta chains reported below all come from one sample, sequenced in a study of shared clonotypes between healthy human individuals. Assay: immunoSEQ multiplex PCR; the TCRdb copy retains only in-frame clones and omits some. The sample contains around 430,000 clones, 79% of which appear only once. Sample: PBMCs. Receptors originate from a woman aged 40 to 49 in good health. Some clones in this sample may be carry-over from other donors' samples.

The rearrangement uses TRBV30 and TRBJ1-5; 9 nucleotides match TRBD1. CDR1 GTSNPN and CDR2 SVGIG come from the germline V gene (reference sequence). This CDR3 contains 16 residues. V was pared by 1 base and J by 5 bases, with 9 bases of the junction left unmatched. CDR3 in amino acids: CAWSANPGQGYQPQHF. Here the CDR3 DNA reads TGTGCCTGGAGTGCCAACCCGGGACAGGGTTATCAGCCCCAGCATTTT.

The J gene is TRBJ2-3, the V gene TRBV20-1; D remains unclear. CDR1 is DFQATT and CDR2 is SNEGSKA in the germline V gene (reference sequence). The CDR3 extends over 11 amino acids. V lost 7 bases, J lost 1 base, and 6 bases lay in between. The CDR3 DNA reads as TGCAGTGAAATCGGCACAGATACGCAGTATTTT. Translating it yields CSEIGTDTQYF.

This clone was observed many times. One end of the junction varies from germline; a read error may be responsible. The chain uses TRBV15 and TRBJ1-5, with 7 bases lining up with TRBD1. CDR1 and CDR2 (germline): LNHNV, YYDKDF (reference sequence). CDR3 length equals 13 residues. The chain's CDR3 is CATSRHLGTEGNF. The DNA of the CDR3 is TGTGCCACCAGCAGACATCTCGGGACAGAGGGTAACTTT.

The gene calls are TRBV4-2 and TRBJ2-7; 8 nucleotides agree with TRBD1. V trimming: 5 bases; J trimming: 0 bases; junction bases outside the gene matches: 9. Germline lookup yields CDR1 LGHNA and CDR2 YNFKEQ. The CDR3 extends over 16 amino acids. Here the CDR3 DNA reads TGTGCCAGCAGCGAATCGACAGGGGTGAGCTCCTACGAGCAGTACTTC. This sequence encodes CASSESTGVSSYEQYF.

The genes are TRBV19 and TRBJ2-1; TRBD1 matches at 7 bases. V gave up 5 bases and J gave up 7 bases; unmatched junction bases: 14. The germline gives CDR1 LNHDA, CDR2 SQIVND (reference sequence). This CDR3 is 16 amino acids long. The CDR3 sequence is CASSSRQGRMYNEQFF. In nucleotides, the CDR3 is TGTGCCAGTAGTTCCCGACAGGGAAGGATGTATAATGAGCAGTTCTTC.

The rearrangement uses TRBV30 and TRBJ1-5; 7 bases map to TRBD1. J lost 0 bases, V lost 5 bases, and 16 bases had no gene match. This CDR3 has 18 amino acids. The germline gives CDR1 GTSNPN, CDR2 SVGIG (reference sequence). CDR3 in DNA: TGTGCCTGGGAGGAGCCCGGGACAGACGTCAATAGCAATCAGCCCCAGCATTTT. This codes for CAWEEPGTDVNSNQPQHF. The full variable domain, rest sourced from reference TRBV30 and TRBJ1-5, is SQTIHQWPATLVQPVGSPLSLECTVEGTSNPNLYWYRQAAGRGLQLLFYSVGIGQISSEVPQNLSASRPQDRQFILSSKKLLLSDSGFYLCAWEEPGTDVNSNQPQHFGDGTRLSIL.

In its sample, this clone was seen a few times. The rearrangement joins TRBV4-3 to TRBJ1-2, with TRBD1 identical over 7 bases. CDR1 is LGHNA, CDR2 YSLEER, per germline. The CDR3 extends over 16 amino acids. V trimming: 0 bases; J trimming: 0 bases; junction bases outside the gene matches: 4. The CDR3 DNA follows: TGCGCCAGCAGCCAAGATTTCAGGGGGGCTAACTATGGCTACACCTTC. Protein product: CASSQDFRGANYGYTF.

This clone was counted a single time. V is TRBV4-3 and J is TRBJ2-1; weak D call: TRBD2 (6 bases). The CDR3 sequence is 15 residues long. Deletions cut 4 bases from V and 4 bases from J, with 14 bases between. CDR1 is LGHNA, CDR2 YSLEER, per germline. In nucleotides, the CDR3 is TGCGCCAGCAGCCTTGAACATGGGAGGTACAATGAGCAGTTCTTC. Amino acids: CASSLEHGRYNEQFF.

Here the CDR3 DNA reads TGTGCCAGTACCCTCGTGACCGGGGAGCTGTTTTTT. It specifies CASTLVTGELFF. V is TRBV19 and J is TRBJ2-2; D unclear. The CDR3 has 12 amino acids. The V and J ends lost 7 bases and 5 bases respectively, with 8 bases between them. CDR1 LNHDA and CDR2 SQIVND come from the germline V gene (reference sequence).

The rearrangement uses TRBV7-8 and TRBJ1-2; D call uncertain. The V gene lost 4 bases and the J gene lost 1 base, with 10 bases spanning the gap. Germline CDR1 reads SGHVS; CDR2 reads FQNEAQ. This CDR3 comprises 14 residues. The CDR3: CASSSLGRNYGYTF. The DNA of the CDR3 is TGTGCCAGCAGCTCCCTGGGTCGTAACTATGGCTACACCTTC.

The chain couples TRBV5-1 to TRBJ2-3, with 7 bases lining up with TRBD2. Germline-derived CDR1 and CDR2 are SGHRS and YFSETQ. V shed 1 base and J 0 bases; nucleotides not matched to a gene: 5. The CDR3 is 16 amino acids. The CDR3 is CASSLTAGTSTDTQYF. As DNA, the CDR3 is TGCGCCAGCAGCTTGACAGCGGGAACAAGCACAGATACGCAGTATTTT. Filled out from reference TRBV5-1 and TRBJ2-3, the complete variable domain reads KAGVTQTPRYLIKTRGQQVTLSCSPISGHRSVSWYQQTPGQGLQFLFEYFSETQRNKGNFPGRFSGRQFSNSRSEMNVSTLELGDSALYLCASSLTAGTSTDTQYFGPGTRLTVL.

The table lists this clone with a few counts. The chain joins TRBV11-1 to TRBJ2-7; 9 bases line up with TRBD1. Germline trimming cut 8 bases from V and 3 bases from J; bases unmatched to any gene: 11. The CDR3 consists of 15 residues. From germline, CDR1 is SGHAT and CDR2 FQDESV (reference sequence). The CDR3 is CASGPGDRDIYEQYF. The CDR3 DNA follows: TGTGCCAGCGGTCCGGGGGACAGGGATATCTACGAGCAGTACTTC.

The gene calls are TRBV9 and TRBJ2-3; TRBD2 matches at 11 bases. The V segment lost 3 bases and the J segment 2 bases; nucleotides outside the gene matches: 5. CDR3 length: 16 amino acids. The germline gives CDR1 SGDLS, CDR2 YYNGEE. CDR3 in DNA: TGTGCCAGCAGCGCCCGACTAGCGGGGTACACAGATACGCAGTATTTT. Its protein product is CASSARLAGYTDTQYF.

In its sample, this clone was seen a few times. V usage is TRBV19 and J usage is TRBJ1-3; D is uncertain. There are 14 residues in the CDR3. Trimming removed 5 bases at V and 2 bases at J, with 10 bases between. In germline, CDR1 is LNHDA, CDR2 SQIVND (reference sequence). The CDR3 here is CASSPGLAGNTIYF. The CDR3 nucleotides read TGTGCCAGTAGTCCGGGGTTGGCTGGAAACACCATATATTTT.

CDR3 protein: CASSPGWVLNEKLFF. The CDR3 DNA follows: TGCGCCAGCAGCCCGGGATGGGTCCTTAATGAAAAACTGTTTTTT. The J gene is TRBJ1-4, the V gene TRBV5-1; no definite D call. Trimming stripped 4 bases from V and 4 bases from J, with 14 bases between. There are 15 residues in the CDR3. From germline, CDR1 is SGHRS and CDR2 YFSETQ.